This T cell receptor (beta chain) was identified during a study of metastatic and nonmetastatic thyroid tumors. Study-level background: Where malignant and benign thyroid patients were concerned, repertoires were compared across blood and tumor or nodule tissue.

The CDR3 has 16 amino acids. V was shortened by 5 bases and J by 2 bases, with 17 bases between the two germline ends. Germline values: CDR1 MDHEN, CDR2 SYDVKM. Nobody among the patients had been given any treatment before thyroid surgery. TCRdb ran MiXCR on the PCR reads. The repertoire consists of over 50,000 clones, with just under 30% occurring once and the leading ten covering about a sixth. The chain combines TRBV28 with TRBJ2-3, with D perhaps matching TRBD1 (5 bases). The source is a female donor with papillary thyroid cancer or a benign thyroid nodule (not recorded which). Some clones in this sample may be carry-over from other donors' samples. Sequencing was done on a sample of blood. Written as DNA, the CDR3 is TGTGCCAGCAGTCCGACAGTACCCTACCTCACAGATACGCAGTATTTT. It yields the protein CASSPTVPYLTDTQYF.